The clone carrying this T cell receptor beta chain was counted at least ten times. What it recognizes is unknown. The study defined stable Graves' hyperthyroidism as no ophthalmopathy progression within 18 months. Participants, patients aged 18 to 65, had newly diagnosed hyperthyroidism with a duration under 2 months. The source material, RNA transcripts, was used to amplify TCR beta CDR3 regions. TCR CDR3 underwent first-round RT-PCR with the HTBI primer set. TCRdb passed the multiplex PCR reads through MiXCR, listing each CDR3 protein once. The data contain roughly 740,000 distinct CDR3 sequences, roughly 15% of them singletons. This CDR3 region has 14 residues. Germline assignment: CDR1 MNHEY and CDR2 SMNVEV (reference sequence). V shed 5 bases and J 6 bases; nucleotides not matched to a gene: 8. These data are taken from a study of T cells in Graves' hyperthyroidism and ophthalmopathy. Whole-study results and caveats: Stable hyperthyroidism and ophthalmopathy were separated using 13 V-J signatures. Blood also contained most expanded thyroid clonotypes above 0.001.

The TCR originated in a man younger than 35 with Graves' hyperthyroidism. The chain employs TRBV27 and TRBJ2-7, with 9 positions matching TRBD2. Material: blood. In DNA, the CDR3 is TGTGCCAGCAGTCCGTACGATAGCGGGAGCGAGCAGTACTTC. Translating it yields CASSPYDSGSEQYF.